This paragraph covers one T cell receptor (beta chain) sequence. The germline CDR1 and CDR2 sequences are SEHNR and FQNEAQ (reference sequence). Trimming took 5 bases from V and 5 from J; bases not matched to a gene: 7. The CDR3 sequence is 15 residues long. Primers for the PCR totalled 60 Vbeta and 13 Jbeta. Only in-frame clones appear in the TCRdb table, and some are missing; sequencing was by immunoSEQ multiplex PCR. Of around 170,000 clones in the sample, approximately 85% were seen once. These data originate in a study of cytomegalovirus exposure and HLA in healthy donors. The chain links TRBV7-9 to TRBJ2-7, with 12 positions matching TRBD1. Sequences were obtained from PBMCs. The source is a woman under 30 in good health and CMV-seronegative. CDR3 protein: CASSPTGTGGHEQYF. As DNA, the CDR3 is TGTGCCAGCAGCCCAACCGGGACAGGGGGCCACGAGCAGTACTTC.